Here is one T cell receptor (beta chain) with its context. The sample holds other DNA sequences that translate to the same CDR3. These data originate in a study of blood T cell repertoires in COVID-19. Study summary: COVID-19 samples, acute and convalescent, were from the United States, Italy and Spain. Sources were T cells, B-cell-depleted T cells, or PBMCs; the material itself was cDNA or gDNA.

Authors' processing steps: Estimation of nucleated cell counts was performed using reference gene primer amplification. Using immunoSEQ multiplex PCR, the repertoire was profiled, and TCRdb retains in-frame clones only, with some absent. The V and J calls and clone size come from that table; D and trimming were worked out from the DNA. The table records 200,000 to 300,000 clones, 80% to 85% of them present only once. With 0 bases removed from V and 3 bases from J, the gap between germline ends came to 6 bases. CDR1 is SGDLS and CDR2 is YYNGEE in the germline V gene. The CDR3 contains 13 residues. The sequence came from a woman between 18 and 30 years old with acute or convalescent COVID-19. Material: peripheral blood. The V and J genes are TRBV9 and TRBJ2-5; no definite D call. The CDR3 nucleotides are TGTGCCAGCAGCGTAGACCGGGAAGAGACCCAGTACTTC. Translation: CASSVDREETQYF.